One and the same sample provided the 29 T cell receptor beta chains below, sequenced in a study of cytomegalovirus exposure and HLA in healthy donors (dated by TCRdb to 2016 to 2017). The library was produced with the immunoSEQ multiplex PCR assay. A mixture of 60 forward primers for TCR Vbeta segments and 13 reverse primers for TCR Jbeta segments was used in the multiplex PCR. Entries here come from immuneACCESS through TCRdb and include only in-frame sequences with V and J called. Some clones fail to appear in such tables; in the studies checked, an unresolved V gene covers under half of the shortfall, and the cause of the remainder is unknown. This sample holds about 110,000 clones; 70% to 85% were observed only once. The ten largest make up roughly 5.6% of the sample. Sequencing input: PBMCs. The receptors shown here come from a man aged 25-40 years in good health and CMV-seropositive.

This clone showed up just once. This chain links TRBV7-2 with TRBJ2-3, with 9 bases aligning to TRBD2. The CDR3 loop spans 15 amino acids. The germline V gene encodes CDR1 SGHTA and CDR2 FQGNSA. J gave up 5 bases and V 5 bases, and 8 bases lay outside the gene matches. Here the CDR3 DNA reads TGTGCCAGCAGCCTAGGGAGCGGGGGGAAAGATACGCAGTATTTT. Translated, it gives CASSLGSGGKDTQYF.

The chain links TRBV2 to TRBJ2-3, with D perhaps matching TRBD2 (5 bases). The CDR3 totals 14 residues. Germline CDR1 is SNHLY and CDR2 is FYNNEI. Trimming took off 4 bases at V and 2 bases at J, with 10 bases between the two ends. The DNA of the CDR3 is TGTGCCAGCAGTGCTGGGAGATCCACAGATACGCAGTATTTT. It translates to CASSAGRSTDTQYF.

This CDR3 reads CASLTSEKGYTF. The CDR3 nucleotides read TGTGCCAGCTTGACCAGCGAAAAGGGCTACACCTTC. The rearrangement uses TRBV2 and TRBJ1-2; D unclear. Trimming pared 8 bases from V and 8 bases from J, leaving 15 bases between. The CDR3 has 12 residues. Germline CDR1 and CDR2: SNHLY and FYNNEI.

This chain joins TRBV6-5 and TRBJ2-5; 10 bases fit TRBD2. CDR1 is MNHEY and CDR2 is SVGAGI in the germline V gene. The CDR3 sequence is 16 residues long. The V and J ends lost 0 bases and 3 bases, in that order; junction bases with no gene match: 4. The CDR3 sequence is CASSYSPSGGEETQYF. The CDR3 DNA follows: TGTGCCAGCAGTTACTCGCCTAGCGGGGGAGAAGAGACCCAGTACTTC.

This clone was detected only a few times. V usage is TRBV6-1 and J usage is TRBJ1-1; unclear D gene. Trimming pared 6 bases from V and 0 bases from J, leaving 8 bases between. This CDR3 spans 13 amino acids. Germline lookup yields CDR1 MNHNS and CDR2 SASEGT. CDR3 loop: CASRSIVNTEAFF. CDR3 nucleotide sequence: TGTGCCAGCAGAAGCATCGTGAACACTGAAGCTTTCTTT.

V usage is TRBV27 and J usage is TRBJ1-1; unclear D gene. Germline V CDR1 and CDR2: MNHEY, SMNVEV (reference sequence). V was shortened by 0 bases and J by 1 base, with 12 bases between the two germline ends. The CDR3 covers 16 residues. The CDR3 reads CASSLSPAQPNTEAFF. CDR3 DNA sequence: TGTGCCAGCAGTTTATCCCCGGCACAGCCGAACACTGAAGCTTTCTTT.

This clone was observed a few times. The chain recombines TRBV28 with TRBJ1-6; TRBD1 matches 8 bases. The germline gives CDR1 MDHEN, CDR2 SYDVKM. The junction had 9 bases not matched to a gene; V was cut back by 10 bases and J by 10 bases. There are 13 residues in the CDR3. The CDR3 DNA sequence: TGTGCCATATCAGGGGGCGCGGGATCACCCCTCCACTTT. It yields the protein CAISGGAGSPLHF.

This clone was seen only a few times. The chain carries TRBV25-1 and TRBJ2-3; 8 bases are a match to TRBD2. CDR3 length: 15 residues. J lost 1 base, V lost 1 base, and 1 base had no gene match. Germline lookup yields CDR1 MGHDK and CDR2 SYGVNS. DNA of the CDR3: TGTGCCAGCAGTGAATTCGGGGGGGGCACAGATACGCAGTATTTT. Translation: CASSEFGGGTDTQYF.

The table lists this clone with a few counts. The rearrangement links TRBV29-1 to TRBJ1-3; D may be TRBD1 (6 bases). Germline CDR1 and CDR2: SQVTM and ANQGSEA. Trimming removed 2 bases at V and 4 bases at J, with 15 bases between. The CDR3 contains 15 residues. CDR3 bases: TGCAGCGTTGAATCGGGAGGGGGTCCGGGAAACACCATATATTTT. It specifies CSVESGGGPGNTIYF.

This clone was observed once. In DNA, the CDR3 is TGCGCCAGCAGCCTGGGAGGGACTAGCGGGGGGAAGCAGTTCTTC. Residues: CASSLGGTSGGKQFF. The chain links TRBV5-1 to TRBJ2-1; the match to TRBD2 covers 15 bases. V shed 4 bases, J shed 11 bases, and the junction held 7 bases outside the gene matches. Per germline, CDR1 SGHRS and CDR2 YFSETQ. There are 15 residues in the CDR3.

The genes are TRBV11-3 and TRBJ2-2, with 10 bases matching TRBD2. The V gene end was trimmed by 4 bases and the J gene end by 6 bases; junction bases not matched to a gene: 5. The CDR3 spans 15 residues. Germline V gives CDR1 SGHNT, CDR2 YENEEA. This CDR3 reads CASSSGTSEAGELFF. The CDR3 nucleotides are TGTGCCAGCAGCTCTGGGACTAGCGAGGCCGGGGAGCTGTTTTTT.

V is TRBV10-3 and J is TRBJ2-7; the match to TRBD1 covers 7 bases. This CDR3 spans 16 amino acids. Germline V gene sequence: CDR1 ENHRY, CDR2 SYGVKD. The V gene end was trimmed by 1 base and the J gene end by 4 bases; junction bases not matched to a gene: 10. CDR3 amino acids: CAISEWGRGFKYEQYF. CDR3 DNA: TGTGCCATCAGTGAGTGGGGCAGGGGGTTTAAGTACGAGCAGTACTTC.

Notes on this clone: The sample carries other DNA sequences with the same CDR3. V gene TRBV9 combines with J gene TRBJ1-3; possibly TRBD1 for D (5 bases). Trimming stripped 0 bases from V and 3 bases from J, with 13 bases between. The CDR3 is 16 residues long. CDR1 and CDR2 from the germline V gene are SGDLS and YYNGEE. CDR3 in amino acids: CASSVVSGGGGNTIYF. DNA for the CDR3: TGTGCCAGCAGCGTAGTGTCGGGGGGTGGTGGAAACACCATATATTTT.

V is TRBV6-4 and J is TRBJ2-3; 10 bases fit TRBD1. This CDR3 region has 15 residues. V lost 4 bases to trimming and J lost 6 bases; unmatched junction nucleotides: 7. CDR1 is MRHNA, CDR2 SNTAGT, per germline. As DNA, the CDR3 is TGTGCCAGCAGTGTGGGGACAGGGGTAAGCGATACGCAGTATTTT. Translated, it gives CASSVGTGVSDTQYF.

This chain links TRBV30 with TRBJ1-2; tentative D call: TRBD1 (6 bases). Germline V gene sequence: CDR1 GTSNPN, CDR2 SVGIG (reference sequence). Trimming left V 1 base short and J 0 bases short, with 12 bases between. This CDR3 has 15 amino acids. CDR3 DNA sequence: TGTGCCTGGAGTGCTACGGACAGAGCTAACTATGGCTACACCTTC. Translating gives CAWSATDRANYGYTF.

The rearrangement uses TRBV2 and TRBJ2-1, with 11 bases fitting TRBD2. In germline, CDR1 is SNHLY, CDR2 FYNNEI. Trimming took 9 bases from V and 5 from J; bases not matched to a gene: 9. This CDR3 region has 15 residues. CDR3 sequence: CASPTGLAGDNEQFF. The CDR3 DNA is TGTGCCAGTCCAACTGGACTAGCGGGTGACAATGAGCAGTTCTTC.

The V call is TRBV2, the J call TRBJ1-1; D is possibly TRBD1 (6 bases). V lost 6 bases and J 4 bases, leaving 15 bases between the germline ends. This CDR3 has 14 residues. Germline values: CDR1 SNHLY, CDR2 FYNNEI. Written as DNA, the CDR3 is TGTGCCAGCAGCCTGGAGGGGGAGGGCACTGAAGCTTTCTTT. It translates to CASSLEGEGTEAFF. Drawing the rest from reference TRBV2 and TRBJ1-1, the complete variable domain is EPEVTQTPSHQVTQMGQEVILRCVPISNHLYFYWYRQILGQKVEFLVSFYNNEISEKSEIFDDQFSVERPDGSNFTLKIRSTKLEDSAMYFCASSLEGEGTEAFFGQGTRLTVV.

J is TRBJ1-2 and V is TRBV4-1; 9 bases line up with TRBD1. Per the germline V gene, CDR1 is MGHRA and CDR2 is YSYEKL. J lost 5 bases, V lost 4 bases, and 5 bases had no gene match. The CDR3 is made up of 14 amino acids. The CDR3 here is CASSLDRGEYGYTF. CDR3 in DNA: TGCGCCAGCAGCCTTGACAGGGGGGAGTATGGCTACACCTTC.

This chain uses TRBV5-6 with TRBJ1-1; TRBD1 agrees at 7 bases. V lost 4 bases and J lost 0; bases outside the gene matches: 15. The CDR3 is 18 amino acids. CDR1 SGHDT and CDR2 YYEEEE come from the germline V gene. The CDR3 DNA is TGTGCCAGCAGCGGAATCCGGGACAGAGAAAAAATGAACACTGAAGCTTTCTTT. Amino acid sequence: CASSGIRDREKMNTEAFF.

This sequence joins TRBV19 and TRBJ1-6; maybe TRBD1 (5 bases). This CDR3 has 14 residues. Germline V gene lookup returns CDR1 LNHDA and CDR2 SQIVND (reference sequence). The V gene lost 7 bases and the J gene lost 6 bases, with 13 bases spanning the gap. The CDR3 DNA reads TGTGCCAGTAACCCCAGGGCCAGTAATTCACCCCTCCACTTT. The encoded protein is CASNPRASNSPLHF.

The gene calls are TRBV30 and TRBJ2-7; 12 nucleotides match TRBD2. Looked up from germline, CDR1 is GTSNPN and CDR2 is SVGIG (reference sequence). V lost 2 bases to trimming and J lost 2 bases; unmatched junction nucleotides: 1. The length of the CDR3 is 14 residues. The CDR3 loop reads CAWSWTSGAYEQYF. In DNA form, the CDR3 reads TGTGCCTGGAGTTGGACTAGCGGGGCCTACGAGCAGTACTTC.

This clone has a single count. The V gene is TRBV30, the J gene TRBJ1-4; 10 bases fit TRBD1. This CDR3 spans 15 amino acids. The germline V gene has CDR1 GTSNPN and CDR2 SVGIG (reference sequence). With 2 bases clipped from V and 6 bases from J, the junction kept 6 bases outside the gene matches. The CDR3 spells CAWSTGQGEDEKLFF. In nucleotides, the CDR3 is TGTGCCTGGAGTACCGGACAGGGGGAGGATGAAAAACTGTTTTTT.

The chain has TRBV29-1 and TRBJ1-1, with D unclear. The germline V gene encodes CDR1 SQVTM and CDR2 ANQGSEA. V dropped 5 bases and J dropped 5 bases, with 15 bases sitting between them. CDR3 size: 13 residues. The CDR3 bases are TGCAGCGTTTCCAGCATGGGCCCAACTGAAGCTTTCTTT. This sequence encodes CSVSSMGPTEAFF.

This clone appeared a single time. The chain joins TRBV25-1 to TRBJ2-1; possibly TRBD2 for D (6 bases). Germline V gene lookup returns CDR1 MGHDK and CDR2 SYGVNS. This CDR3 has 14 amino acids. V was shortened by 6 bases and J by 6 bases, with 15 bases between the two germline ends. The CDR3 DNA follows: TGTGCCAGCAGATCGCCGGCGGGGCCCAATGAGCAGTTCTTC. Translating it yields CASRSPAGPNEQFF.

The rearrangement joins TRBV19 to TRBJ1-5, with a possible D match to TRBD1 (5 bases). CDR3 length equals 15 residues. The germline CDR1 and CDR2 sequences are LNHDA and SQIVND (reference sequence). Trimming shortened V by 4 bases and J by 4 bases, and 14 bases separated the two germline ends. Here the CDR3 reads CASSRDREENQPQHF. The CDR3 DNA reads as TGTGCCAGTAGTAGGGACCGGGAGGAGAATCAGCCCCAGCATTTT. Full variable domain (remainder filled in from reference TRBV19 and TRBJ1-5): DGGITQSPKYLFRKEGQNVTLSCEQNLNHDAMYWYRQDPGQGLRLIYYSQIVNDFQKGDIAEGYSVSREKKESFPLTVTSAQKNPTAFYLCASSRDREENQPQHFGDGTRLSIL.

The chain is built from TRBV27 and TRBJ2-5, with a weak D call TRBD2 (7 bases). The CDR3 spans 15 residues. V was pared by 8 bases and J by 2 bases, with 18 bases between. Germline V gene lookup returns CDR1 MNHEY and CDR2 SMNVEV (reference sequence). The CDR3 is CASGFGGGRQETQYF. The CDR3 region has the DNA TGTGCCAGCGGATTTGGCGGGGGCCGACAAGAGACCCAGTACTTC.

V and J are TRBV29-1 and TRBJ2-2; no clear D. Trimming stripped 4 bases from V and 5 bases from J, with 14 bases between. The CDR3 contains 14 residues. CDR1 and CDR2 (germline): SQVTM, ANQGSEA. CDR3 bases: TGCAGCGTTGTCGTTTTAGCCGGGACCGGGGAGCTGTTTTTT. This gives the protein CSVVVLAGTGELFF.

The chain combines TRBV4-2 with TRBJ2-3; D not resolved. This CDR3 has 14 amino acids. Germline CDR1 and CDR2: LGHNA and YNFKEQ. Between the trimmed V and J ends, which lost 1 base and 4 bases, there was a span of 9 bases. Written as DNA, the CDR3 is TGTGCCAGCAGCCAAGCCCCTCTAGCAGATACGCAGTATTTT. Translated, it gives CASSQAPLADTQYF.

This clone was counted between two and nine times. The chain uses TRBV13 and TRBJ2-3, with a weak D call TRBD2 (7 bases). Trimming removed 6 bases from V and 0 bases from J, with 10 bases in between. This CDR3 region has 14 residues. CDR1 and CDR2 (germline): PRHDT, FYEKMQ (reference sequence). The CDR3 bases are TGTGCCAGCAGAAGGGGGGGAAGCACAGATACGCAGTATTTT. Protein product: CASRRGGSTDTQYF.